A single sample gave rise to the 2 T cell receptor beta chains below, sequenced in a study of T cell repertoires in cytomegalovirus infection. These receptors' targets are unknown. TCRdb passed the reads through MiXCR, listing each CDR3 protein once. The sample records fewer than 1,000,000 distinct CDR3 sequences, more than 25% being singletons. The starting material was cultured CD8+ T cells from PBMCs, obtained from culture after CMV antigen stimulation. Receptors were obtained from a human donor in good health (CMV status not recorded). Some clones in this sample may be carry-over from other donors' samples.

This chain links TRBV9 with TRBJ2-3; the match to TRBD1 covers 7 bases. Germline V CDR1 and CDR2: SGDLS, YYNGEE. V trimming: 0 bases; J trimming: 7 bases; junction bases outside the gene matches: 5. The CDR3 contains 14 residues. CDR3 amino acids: CASSVEGTEYTQYF. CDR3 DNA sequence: TGTGCCAGCAGCGTAGAGGGGACAGAATATACGCAGTATTTT.

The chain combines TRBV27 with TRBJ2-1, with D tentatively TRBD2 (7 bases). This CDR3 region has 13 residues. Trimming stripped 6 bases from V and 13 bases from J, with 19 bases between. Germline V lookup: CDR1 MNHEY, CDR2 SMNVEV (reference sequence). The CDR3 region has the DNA TGTGCCAGCAGCCCTAGGGGGGGCAGGGATCAGTTCTTC. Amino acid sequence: CASSPRGGRDQFF.